This is a list of T cell receptor beta chains from one sample in a study of CD8+ T cells in alopecia areata. Sequencing used immunoSEQ multiplex PCR; TCRdb keeps in-frame clones, though not all of them. The table records around 170,000 clones, roughly half of them present only once. The material sequenced was CD8+ T cells sorted from blood, taken around week 52, from a patient treated with tofacitinib. These receptors all come from a human donor with alopecia areata. The conserved cysteine and the conserved F or W are not part of the CDR3 here. Each record gives: CDR3 protein, J gene, V gene, CDR3 length.

CDR3: AISESKVSGRERSPLH; J: TRBJ1-6; V: TRBV10-3; length: 16
CDR3: ASSFVAGNTGELF; J: TRBJ2-2; V: TRBV7-2; length: 13
CDR3: ASSLAPGVLGEQY; J: TRBJ2-7; V: TRBV7-2; length: 13
CDR3: ASSQPGEISGNTIY; J: TRBJ1-3; V: TRBV4-2; length: 14
CDR3: AISEPMTPSGGETQY; J: TRBJ2-5; V: TRBV10-3; length: 15
CDR3: ASSDDGTWDTEAF; J: TRBJ1-1; V: TRBV2; length: 13
CDR3: ASSPGLAGFQETQY; J: TRBJ2-5; V: TRBV27; length: 14
CDR3: ASSFRGDEQF; J: TRBJ2-1; V: TRBV7-9; length: 10
CDR3: ASSPDRDRGYT; J: TRBJ1-2; V: TRBV6-5; length: 11
CDR3: ASSQDLIDTQY; J: TRBJ2-3; V: TRBV4-2; length: 11
CDR3: ASTGTSGGDNTGELF; J: TRBJ2-2; V: TRBV2; length: 15
CDR3: AWSVQGAHEQY; J: -; V: TRBV30; length: 11
CDR3: ASSVSSGGTDTQY; J: TRBJ2-3; V: TRBV9; length: 13
CDR3: ASSLTRQGPESYEQY; J: TRBJ2-7; V: TRBV27; length: 15
CDR3: ASSLALGTSIEQY; J: TRBJ2-7; V: TRBV7-9; length: 13
CDR3: SATPPGDILTDTQY; J: TRBJ2-3; V: TRBV29-1; length: 14
CDR3: ASTAIGTEAF; J: TRBJ1-1; V: TRBV2; length: 10
CDR3: ASSSPDRGRETQY; J: TRBJ2-5; V: TRBV5-1; length: 13
CDR3: ATSEGGQETQY; J: TRBJ2-5; V: TRBV15; length: 11
CDR3: ASSSERTDYYEQY; J: TRBJ2-7; V: TRBV13; length: 13
CDR3: ASSLVGFGNQPQH; J: TRBJ1-5; V: TRBV7-9; length: 13
CDR3: ASSLEAGSTDTQY; J: TRBJ2-3; V: TRBV5-1; length: 13
CDR3: AWSVRSGGISNQPQH; J: TRBJ1-5; V: TRBV30; length: 15
CDR3: ASSDATGLNEKLF; J: TRBJ1-4; V: TRBV25-1; length: 13
CDR3: ASSFTGTNGIYEQY; J: TRBJ2-7; V: TRBV27; length: 14
CDR3: ASSLVAPAGYGYT; J: TRBJ1-2; V: TRBV5-6; length: 13
CDR3: ASSSLAGLTDTQY; J: TRBJ2-3; V: TRBV5-6; length: 13
CDR3: ASSLVRGDRRTYEQY; J: TRBJ2-7; V: TRBV5-6; length: 15
CDR3: AIRYRGPISYGYT; J: TRBJ1-2; V: TRBV10-3; length: 13
CDR3: ASSLARATETQY; J: TRBJ2-5; V: TRBV5-1; length: 12
CDR3: ASSVAPMNTEAF; J: TRBJ1-1; V: TRBV9; length: 12
CDR3: ASSFPVDTEAF; J: TRBJ1-1; V: TRBV7-9; length: 11
CDR3: ASSLEDRVDEQY; J: TRBJ2-7; V: TRBV5-4; length: 12
CDR3: ASSETSAGANVLT; J: TRBJ2-6; V: TRBV10-3; length: 13
CDR3: ASSEMEFYGYT; J: TRBJ1-2; V: TRBV7-2; length: 11
CDR3: ASSVGTANYGYT; J: TRBJ1-2; V: TRBV9; length: 12
CDR3: ASSLASGGLAETQY; J: TRBJ2-5; V: TRBV7-9; length: 14
CDR3: ASSFRGANYGYT; J: TRBJ1-2; V: TRBV11-2; length: 12
CDR3: ASSVGTGFYEQY; J: TRBJ2-7; V: TRBV9; length: 12
CDR3: ASSFQSSGNTIY; J: TRBJ1-3; V: TRBV5-6; length: 12
CDR3: ASSSGYGYT; J: TRBJ1-2; V: TRBV19; length: 9
CDR3: ASSGTGKGHEKLF; J: TRBJ1-4; V: TRBV9; length: 13
CDR3: ASSLGVIPSNQPQH; J: TRBJ1-5; V: TRBV7-8; length: 14